This TCR beta chain was identified during a study of T cell responses to AZD1222 COVID-19 vaccine. Findings and limits, study-wide: Clonal diversity was possibly underestimated, and white British individuals and females predominated among donors.

V lost 6 bases to trimming and J lost 10 bases, with 16 bases between them. The CDR3 length is 14 residues. The germline gives CDR1 SNHLY, CDR2 FYNNEI. TCRdb's table, derived via immunoSEQ multiplex PCR, lists solely in-frame clones and lacks some. The data show around 100,000 clones, 80% to 85% seen once. A note on this clone: Its antigen is as yet unknown.

Source: peripheral blood, taken on day 0 of AZD1222 vaccination. V gene TRBV2 combines with J gene TRBJ1-6, with a weak D call TRBD1 (5 bases). The sequence derives from an adult in good health. The CDR3 loop is CASREEGAGSPLHF. In DNA form, the CDR3 reads TGTGCCAGCAGGGAGGAAGGGGCAGGCTCACCCCTCCACTTT.